Sequencing of this T cell receptor (beta chain) was carried out in a study of control samples from healthy donors and cancer patients. Looked up from germline, CDR1 is MNHEY and CDR2 is SMNVEV (reference sequence). This CDR3 comprises 14 residues. V was clipped by 1 base and J by 4 bases; unmatched bases: 2. Some clones are missing from TCRdb's copy, which holds only in-frame ones; the method was immunoSEQ multiplex PCR. The sample has about 85,000 clones; around 90% are singletons. The sample comprised blood. V usage is TRBV27 and J usage is TRBJ1-1; 8 nucleotides align to TRBD1. The clonotype originates from a woman aged 60-70 years in good health. The CDR3 is CASSLYRGATEAFF. The CDR3, as DNA: TGTGCCAGCAGTTTATACAGGGGGGCCACTGAAGCTTTCTTT.